These 21 T cell receptor beta chains share one sample of origin, sequenced in a study of blood T cell repertoires in COVID-19. Produced via immunoSEQ multiplex PCR; TCRdb's table is partial and in-frame only. The sample carries under 250,000 clones, around three quarters recorded once. Sequenced: peripheral blood. The origin of the receptors is a woman in her 70s with acute or convalescent COVID-19.

The chain uses TRBV7-2 and TRBJ1-5, with 7 bases matching TRBD1. Unmatched junction bases numbered 6, after V lost 3 bases and J lost 7 bases. The V gene's germline CDR1 is SGHTA and CDR2 FQGNSA. The CDR3 covers 14 residues. The CDR3 region is CASSFRPGGQPQHF. The CDR3 DNA reads TGTGCCAGCAGCTTTAGGCCAGGGGGGCAGCCCCAGCATTTT. The full variable domain, rest sourced from reference TRBV7-2 and TRBJ1-5, is GAGVSQSPSNKVTEKGKDVELRCDPISGHTALYWYRQSLGQGLEFLIYFQGNSAPDKSGLPSDRFSAERTGGSVSTLTIQRTQQEDSAVYLCASSFRPGGQPQHFGDGTRLSIL.

This sequence joins TRBV7-2 and TRBJ1-3; unclear D gene. CDR1 SGHTA and CDR2 FQGNSA come from the germline V gene. This CDR3 comprises 16 residues. V was pared by 2 bases and J by 0 bases, with 11 bases between. This CDR3 is CASSLFYSSSGNTIYF. The DNA of the CDR3 is TGTGCCAGCAGCTTATTCTACAGCAGCTCTGGAAACACCATATATTTT.

The genes are TRBV7-9 and TRBJ1-6, with D perhaps TRBD1 (5 bases). There are 15 residues in the CDR3. Germline CDR1 is SEHNR and CDR2 is FQNEAQ (reference sequence). The V and J ends lost 1 base and 7 bases respectively, with 11 bases between them. Here the CDR3 reads CASSLEGIRNSPLHF. DNA for the CDR3: TGTGCCAGCAGCTTAGAGGGGATCCGGAATTCACCCCTCCACTTT.

This rearrangement joins TRBV6-5 to TRBJ1-5; D is ambiguous. Germline CDR1 reads MNHEY; CDR2 reads SVGAGI. Deletions cut 6 bases from V and 2 bases from J, with 11 bases between. The CDR3 totals 14 residues. Written as DNA, the CDR3 is TGTGCCAGCAGACCCGGGTCGGGCAATCAGCCCCAGCATTTT. It translates to CASRPGSGNQPQHF.

This chain connects TRBV30 to TRBJ1-2, with 8 bases that match TRBD1. Per the germline V gene, CDR1 is GTSNPN and CDR2 is SVGIG (reference sequence). The CDR3 loop spans 13 amino acids. With V trimmed by 5 bases and J by 6 bases, 8 bases remained unmatched. The CDR3 loop is CAWVDRDIHGYTF. The CDR3 nucleotides are TGTGCCTGGGTGGACAGGGATATCCATGGCTACACCTTC.

This clone has only a few counts. The V gene is TRBV19, the J gene TRBJ2-6; maybe TRBD1 (5 bases). V shed 6 bases and J shed 1 base, with 16 bases lying between them. The length of the CDR3 is 17 residues. Germline V CDR1 and CDR2: LNHDA, SQIVND (reference sequence). The CDR3 DNA is TGTGCCAGTAGGGGGCCCGCTGGGTTGTCTGGGGCCAACGTCCTGACTTTC. Amino acids: CASRGPAGLSGANVLTF.

This clone was counted between two and nine times. The V call is TRBV28, the J call TRBJ2-1; D is unresolved. Germline V CDR1 and CDR2: MDHEN, SYDVKM. CDR3 length: 15 amino acids. Trimming shortened V by 5 bases and J by 3 bases, and 14 bases separated the two germline ends. The CDR3 region has the DNA TGTGCCAGCAGTCAACGACACCAGAGCTACAATGAGCAGTTCTTC. Its translation: CASSQRHQSYNEQFF.

V is TRBV28 and J is TRBJ1-5; TRBD1 aligns across 9 bases. J gave up 5 bases and V 4 bases, and 9 bases lay outside the gene matches. From germline, CDR1 is MDHEN and CDR2 SYDVKM. The CDR3 covers 16 residues. In DNA form, the CDR3 reads TGTGCCAGCAGTTCCTCCGGGACAGGGACGCATCAGCCCCAGCATTTT. Amino acid sequence: CASSSSGTGTHQPQHF. Drawing the rest from reference TRBV28 and TRBJ1-5, the complete variable domain is DVKVTQSSRYLVKRTGEKVFLECVQDMDHENMFWYRQDPGLGLRLIYFSYDVKMKEKGDIPEGYSVSREKKERFSLILESASTNQTSMYLCASSSSGTGTHQPQHFGDGTRLSIL.

The CDR3 nucleotides are TGTGCCAGCAGTTCTCCCCCGCGGGTACGGAGCAATCAGCCCCAGCATTTT. Its protein is CASSSPPRVRSNQPQHF. The chain couples TRBV28 to TRBJ1-5; D is unresolved. CDR3 length: 17 amino acids. Deletions cut 4 bases from V and 1 base from J, with 17 bases between. Germline V gives CDR1 MDHEN, CDR2 SYDVKM.

The V and J genes are TRBV5-1 and TRBJ2-3; TRBD2 aligns across 10 bases. The CDR3 consists of 16 residues. CDR1 is SGHRS, CDR2 YFSETQ, per germline. With V trimmed by 4 bases and J by 3 bases, 8 bases remained unmatched. CDR3 amino acids: CASSLPLAGQTDTQYF. As DNA, the CDR3 is TGCGCCAGCAGCCTCCCACTAGCGGGGCAGACAGATACGCAGTATTTT.

V and J are TRBV5-5 and TRBJ2-3, with D tentatively TRBD2 (5 bases). Germline loops: CDR1 SGHKS, CDR2 YYEKEE (reference sequence). The CDR3 totals 14 residues. Trimming pared 3 bases from V and 0 bases from J, leaving 8 bases between. The chain's CDR3 is CASSSRGSTDTQYF. DNA for the CDR3: TGTGCCAGCAGCTCCCGCGGGAGCACAGATACGCAGTATTTT.

This sequence joins TRBV5-6 and TRBJ2-3; D may be TRBD2 (5 bases). The V and J ends lost 0 bases and 8 bases respectively, with 7 bases between them. The CDR3 extends over 12 amino acids. Germline V lookup: CDR1 SGHDT, CDR2 YYEEEE. The CDR3 DNA sequence: TGTGCCAGCAGCTTGGCCGGGATTACGCAGTATTTT. It specifies CASSLAGITQYF.

The chain links TRBV5-1 to TRBJ2-3, with TRBD2 as a possible D gene (6 bases). The CDR3 loop spans 16 amino acids. Germline V gene data show CDR1 as SGHRS and CDR2 as YFSETQ. Trimming left V 3 bases short and J 3 bases short, with 17 bases between. CDR3 sequence (DNA): TGCGCCAGCAGCTGGACGACTGGCGGGGATACAGATACGCAGTATTTT. This gives the protein CASSWTTGGDTDTQYF. Supplemented by reference TRBV5-1 and TRBJ2-3, the full variable domain reads KAGVTQTPRYLIKTRGQQVTLSCSPISGHRSVSWYQQTPGQGLQFLFEYFSETQRNKGNFPGRFSGRQFSNSRSEMNVSTLELGDSALYLCASSWTTGGDTDTQYFGPGTRLTVL.

The chain uses TRBV18 and TRBJ1-5; D uncertain. CDR1 is KGHSH, CDR2 LQKENI, per germline. Trimming took 2 bases from V and 0 from J, leaving 8 bases between them. The CDR3 is 15 residues long. The CDR3 spells CASSPAADSNQPQHF. In nucleotides, the CDR3 is TGTGCCAGCTCACCAGCGGCAGATAGCAATCAGCCCCAGCATTTT.

The rearrangement links TRBV6-5 to TRBJ1-2, with TRBD1 as a possible D gene (5 bases). From germline, CDR1 is MNHEY and CDR2 SVGAGI. This CDR3 region has 13 residues. Trimming stripped 6 bases from V and 0 bases from J, with 8 bases between. The CDR3 region has the DNA TGTGCCAGCAGCAGGGCCGCTAACTATGGCTACACCTTC. Residues: CASSRAANYGYTF.

This clone was seen more than once but under ten times. This chain connects TRBV28 to TRBJ1-6, with D unresolved. CDR1 is MDHEN, CDR2 SYDVKM, per germline. Trimming took 5 bases from V and 7 from J, leaving 15 bases between them. This CDR3 has 15 amino acids. This chain's CDR3 is CASSTIVRGNSPLHF. The CDR3 coding sequence is TGTGCCAGCAGTACAATAGTACGGGGAAATTCACCCCTCCACTTT.

The V call is TRBV28, the J call TRBJ2-7; 8 nucleotides match TRBD2. This CDR3 has 15 amino acids. The trim removed 9 bases at V and 3 bases at J, leaving 13 bases unmatched. The germline gives CDR1 MDHEN, CDR2 SYDVKM. CDR3 DNA sequence: TGTGCCAGTCGATCACCGGGACTAGAAGTCTACGAGCAGTACTTC. It yields the protein CASRSPGLEVYEQYF.

This rearrangement joins TRBV28 to TRBJ2-3, with D perhaps TRBD1 (5 bases). V was shortened by 5 bases and J by 3 bases, with 12 bases between the two germline ends. This CDR3 contains 14 residues. Germline V lookup: CDR1 MDHEN, CDR2 SYDVKM. Here the CDR3 reads CASSLWTQTDTQYF. CDR3 nucleotide sequence: TGTGCCAGCAGTCTGTGGACACAGACAGATACGCAGTATTTT.

The chain links TRBV2 to TRBJ1-2; no reliable D call. Germline assignment: CDR1 SNHLY and CDR2 FYNNEI. The length of the CDR3 is 14 residues. The germline V and J ends were trimmed by 6 bases and 1 base, with 12 bases remaining between them. Here the CDR3 reads CASRAQSVNYGYTF. Here the CDR3 DNA reads TGTGCCAGCAGGGCACAGTCCGTTAACTATGGCTACACCTTC.

This sequence joins TRBV28 and TRBJ1-3; D is ambiguous. Deletions cut 6 bases from V and 0 bases from J, with 9 bases between. This CDR3 has 14 amino acids. Germline V gives CDR1 MDHEN, CDR2 SYDVKM. For the CDR3, the DNA is TGTGCCAGCAGGACTCCGGGCTCTGGAAACACCATATATTTT. Translation gives CASRTPGSGNTIYF.

This clone has a handful of counts. The chain has TRBV5-1 and TRBJ1-2; D gene uncertain. CDR3 size: 14 residues. The V gene lost 1 base and the J gene lost 2 bases, with 9 bases spanning the gap. Germline lookup yields CDR1 SGHRS and CDR2 YFSETQ. The CDR3 loop is CASSLFGGNYGYTF. The CDR3 DNA reads as TGCGCCAGCAGCTTGTTTGGAGGGAACTATGGCTACACCTTC.